A selection of T cell receptor beta chains follows, all from one sample in a study of response to subunit inactivated influenza vaccine. TCRdb used MiXCR to reprocess the RT-PCR reads, holding one entry per CDR3 protein. This sample has about 700,000 distinct CDR3 sequences, with 11% to 15% found just once. Sequenced here: PBMCs from blood, sampled 14 days before vaccination. The receptors stem from a man aged 45-65 years who received an inactivated influenza vaccine. Both conserved end residues are part of each CDR3. D genes are given only for firm matches. The size of a clone is reported for some rows only, either as once, few or many, or as a class for expanded clones.

v_call	cdr3_length	clone_size	j_call	d_call	cdr3_aa	cdr3_nt
TRBV12-3/TRBV12-4	17	few	TRBJ2-7	NA	CASSLRVGSKGHGEQYF	TGTGCCAGCAGTTTACGAGTCGGGAGTAAGGGCCACGGGGAGCAGTACTTC
TRBV12-3/TRBV12-4	12	NA	TRBJ2-7	NA	CASSMILAEQYF	TGTGCCAGCAGTATGATCCTGGCCGAGCAGTACTTC
TRBV12-3/TRBV12-4	14	many	TRBJ2-7	TRBD1	CASSRTGFRGEQYF	TGTGCCAGCAGCCGGACAGGGTTCAGGGGCGAGCAGTACTTC
TRBV27	18	few	TRBJ1-6	TRBD1	CASQDRVVRSSYNSPLHF	TGTGCCAGCCAGGACAGGGTAGTTAGGAGCTCCTATAATTCACCCCTCCACTTT
TRBV7-2	17	few	TRBJ2-6	TRBD1	CASSLVTGGAGANVLTF	TGTGCCAGCAGCTTAGTGACAGGGGGCGCTGGGGCCAACGTCCTGACTTTC
TRBV24-1	15	many	TRBJ2-3	TRBD2	CATSVFGGGTDTQYF	TGTGCCACCAGTGTCTTCGGCGGGGGAACAGATACGCAGTATTTT
TRBV5-1	15	NA	TRBJ2-2	TRBD1	CASSQDRAMTGELFF	TGCGCCAGCAGTCAGGACAGGGCTATGACCGGGGAGCTGTTTTTT
TRBV29-1	13	NA	TRBJ2-6	TRBD2	CSAGGAGANVLTF	TGCAGCGCGGGGGGGGCTGGGGCCAACGTCCTGACTTTC
TRBV19	16	NA	TRBJ1-2	TRBD1	CASSVLSGTGSYGYTF	TGTGCCAGTAGTGTCCTCTCCGGGACAGGTTCCTATGGCTACACCTTC
TRBV6-2/TRBV6-3	14	few	TRBJ1-2	NA	CASSFPTPSGGYTF	TGTGCCAGCAGTTTTCCTACCCCGAGTGGCGGCTACACCTTC
TRBV12-3/TRBV12-4	14	NA	TRBJ2-7	TRBD1	CASSLTRGGHEQYF	TGTGCCAGCAGTTTGACCCGAGGGGGCCACGAGCAGTACTTC
TRBV27	16	NA	TRBJ2-3	TRBD2	CASSYSGTSKSDTQYF	TGTGCCAGCAGCTATTCCGGGACTAGCAAGTCAGATACGCAGTATTTT
TRBV2	14	many	TRBJ2-1	TRBD2	CASRSERGSAEQFF	TGTGCCAGCAGGAGCGAGCGGGGGTCGGCTGAGCAGTTCTTC
TRBV6-1	12	NA	TRBJ1-1	NA	CASSEHRTEAFF	TGTGCCAGCAGTGAACACAGGACTGAAGCTTTCTTT
TRBV6-2/TRBV6-3	15	NA	TRBJ2-2	NA	CASLGTVPNTGELFF	TGTGCCAGCCTTGGGACTGTACCGAACACCGGGGAGCTGTTTTTT
TRBV6-2/TRBV6-3	18	NA	TRBJ1-5	NA	CASSYTLFSRKGNQPQHF	TGTGCCAGCAGTTACACCTTATTTTCAAGGAAGGGCAATCAGCCCCAGCATTTT
TRBV10-3	15	NA	TRBJ2-5	NA	CAISEGGKARETQYF	TGTGCCATCAGTGAGGGGGGGAAAGCCCGGGAGACCCAGTACTTC
TRBV29-1	14	few	TRBJ2-1	NA	CSVGDTGFYNEQFF	TGCAGCGTGGGGGACACGGGATTTTACAATGAGCAGTTCTTC
TRBV12-3/TRBV12-4	15	NA	TRBJ2-7	NA	CASSLGRPSSYEQYF	TGTGCCAGCAGTTTGGGCAGGCCGAGCTCCTACGAGCAGTACTTC
TRBV6-5	14	NA	TRBJ1-2	TRBD1	CASSYGRGDYGYTF	TGTGCCAGCAGTTACGGCAGGGGGGACTATGGCTACACCTTC
TRBV2	13	once	TRBJ2-6	NA	CASSSTVANVLTF	TGTGCCAGCAGTTCTACCGTGGCCAACGTCCTGACTTTC
TRBV5-6	14	few	TRBJ1-4	TRBD1	CASMPGTANEKLFF	TGTGCCAGCATGCCAGGGACAGCGAATGAAAAACTGTTTTTT
TRBV7-6	15	NA	TRBJ2-1	TRBD2	CASQRTSATYNEQFF	TGTGCCAGCCAAAGGACTAGCGCTACCTACAATGAGCAGTTCTTC
TRBV5-1	16	few	TRBJ2-3	TRBD1	CASSLGYGTGTDTQYF	TGCGCCAGCAGCTTAGGTTATGGGACAGGGACAGATACGCAGTATTTT
TRBV7-9	15	few	TRBJ2-2	NA	CASRVGGLNTGELFF	TGTGCCAGCAGGGTTGGCGGGTTGAACACCGGGGAGCTGTTTTTT
TRBV4-2	18	few	TRBJ2-5	TRBD2	CASSQGARLAGTKETQYF	TGTGCCAGCAGCCAAGGGGCCCGACTAGCGGGGACCAAAGAGACCCAGTACTTC
TRBV20-1	14	NA	TRBJ2-1	TRBD2	CSAKRGTIYNEQFF	TGCAGTGCTAAACGGGGGACTATATACAATGAGCAGTTCTTC
TRBV13	12	NA	TRBJ2-7	NA	CASKERFSEQYF	TGTGCCTCCAAGGAGCGGTTTTCCGAGCAGTACTTC
TRBV25-1	15	NA	TRBJ2-3	NA	CASSEWQGDTDTQYF	TGTGCCAGCAGTGAATGGCAGGGAGACACAGATACGCAGTATTTT
TRBV6-2/TRBV6-3	17	few	TRBJ2-2	TRBD2	CASSQETSGEDTGELFF	TGTGCCAGCAGTCAGGAGACTAGCGGGGAGGACACCGGGGAGCTGTTTTTT
TRBV4-2	16	few	TRBJ2-1	TRBD2	CASSRPGGSSYNEQFF	TGTGCCAGCAGCCGGCCTGGCGGGAGCTCCTACAATGAGCAGTTCTTC
TRBV27	16	NA	TRBJ2-2	TRBD2	CASSKTGLVNTGELFF	TGTGCCAGCAGTAAAACGGGACTAGTAAACACCGGGGAGCTGTTTTTT
TRBV6-2/TRBV6-3	12	NA	TRBJ2-2	NA	CASSETAGELFF	TGTGCCAGCAGCGAGACGGCCGGGGAGCTGTTTTTT
TRBV4-2	14	NA	TRBJ2-2	NA	CASSQDHPTGELFF	TGTGCCAGCAGCCAAGACCACCCCACCGGGGAGCTGTTTTTT
TRBV7-2	12	few	TRBJ2-1	NA	CASSLGAIEQFF	TGTGCCAGCAGCTTAGGAGCTATTGAGCAGTTCTTC
TRBV29-1	15	many	TRBJ2-2	NA	CSVSGREANTGELFF	TGCAGCGTTTCGGGCAGGGAAGCAAACACCGGGGAGCTGTTTTTT
TRBV4-2	13	few	TRBJ1-2	NA	CASSPEGLDGYTF	TGTGCCAGCAGCCCCGAGGGTCTTGATGGCTACACCTTC
TRBV4-3	15	NA	TRBJ2-7	NA	CASRQDRRGEAEQYF	TGCGCCAGCAGACAAGACCGGCGAGGGGAGGCCGAGCAGTACTTC
TRBV7-2	17	NA	TRBJ2-3	TRBD2	CASSRASGRGSTDTQYF	TGTGCCAGCAGTAGGGCTAGCGGGAGGGGGAGCACAGATACGCAGTATTTT
TRBV5-6	15	few	TRBJ2-7	NA	CASSSGLVSLYEQYF	TGTGCCAGCAGCTCTGGACTGGTATCACTCTACGAGCAGTACTTC
TRBV7-2	15	NA	TRBJ2-1	TRBD2	CASSRTSGAHNEQFF	TGTGCCAGCAGCCGAACTAGCGGGGCCCACAATGAGCAGTTCTTC
TRBV4-3	16	few	TRBJ2-1	TRBD2	CASSSQLAGGGNEQFF	TGCGCCAGCAGCTCACAACTAGCGGGAGGGGGCAATGAGCAGTTCTTC
TRBV20-1	11	NA	TRBJ1-2	NA	CSAKPRNGYTF	TGCAGTGCTAAACCCCGTAATGGCTACACCTTC
TRBV28	15	many	TRBJ2-7	TRBD1	CASSLSRTGFREQYF	TGTGCCAGCAGTCTTTCCCGGACAGGGTTTCGCGAGCAGTACTTC
TRBV6-2/TRBV6-3	14	NA	TRBJ2-2	NA	CASRRDGTVGELFF	TGTGCCAGCAGACGGGACGGGACCGTCGGGGAGCTGTTTTTT
TRBV28	14	few	TRBJ2-7	NA	CVSSSGEDFYEQYF	TGTGTCAGCAGTTCCGGAGAGGATTTCTACGAGCAGTACTTC
TRBV10-3	13	few	TRBJ1-6	NA	CAITSQANSPLHF	TGTGCCATCACGTCCCAGGCTAATTCACCCCTCCACTTT
TRBV4-1	17	NA	TRBJ2-3	TRBD2	CASSHVGLAGTTDTQYF	TGCGCCAGCAGCCATGTCGGACTAGCGGGGACAACAGATACGCAGTATTTT
TRBV19	14	NA	TRBJ2-7	TRBD1	CASTKGQGAYEQYF	TGTGCCAGTACCAAGGGACAGGGAGCCTACGAGCAGTACTTC
TRBV10-3	12	NA	TRBJ1-1	TRBD1	CAIRRQGREAFF	TGTGCCATCAGAAGACAGGGACGGGAAGCTTTCTTT
TRBV7-9	15	few	TRBJ1-2	TRBD1	CASSLEWQGAPGYTF	TGTGCCAGCAGCTTAGAGTGGCAGGGGGCGCCTGGCTACACCTTC